This is a list of T cell receptor beta chains from one sample in a study of OX40 agonist ivuxolimab in advanced cancers. Only in-frame clones appear in the TCRdb table, and some are missing; sequencing was by immunoSEQ multiplex PCR. The table shows roughly 71,000 clones, with over 80% occurring only once. The sample here was CD4+ or CD8+ T cells sorted from blood, taken in a trial of the OX40 agonist ivuxolimab. These receptors were collected from an adult with an advanced solid tumor such as melanoma, head and neck, liver or kidney cancer. CDR3s include the opening cysteine and the closing phenylalanine or tryptophan. Each record gives: D gene, CDR3 length, clone size, V gene, J gene, CDR3 DNA, CDR3 protein. D genes are given only for firm matches. Rows give clone size only sometimes, using once, few, many, or a class for an expanded clone.

D: TRBD2
length: 16
size: NA
V: TRBV9
J: TRBJ2-7
DNA: TGTGCCAGCAGCGCAACCGGGACTAGCGGGGTCGAGAAGCAGTACTTC
CDR3: CASSATGTSGVEKQYF

D: NA
length: 15
size: NA
V: TRBV11-1
J: TRBJ2-5
DNA: TGTGCCAGCACCCTTCGACGGGGGCGGCAAGAGACCCAGTACTTC
CDR3: CASTLRRGRQETQYF

D: NA
length: 14
size: NA
V: TRBV6-5
J: TRBJ2-5
DNA: TGTGCCAGCAGTTACAAGGGGACGCAGGAGACCCAGTACTTC
CDR3: CASSYKGTQETQYF

D: TRBD2
length: 16
size: NA
V: TRBV18
J: TRBJ2-7
DNA: TGTGCCAGCTCACCCTTACAGGAGCGGGGGGCCTACGAGCAGTACTTC
CDR3: CASSPLQERGAYEQYF

D: NA
length: 14
size: NA
V: TRBV28
J: TRBJ1-2
DNA: TGTGCCAGCAGTTTATTGATGGGTTCGTATGGCTACACCTTC
CDR3: CASSLLMGSYGYTF

D: NA
length: 14
size: NA
V: TRBV2
J: TRBJ1-2
DNA: TGTGCCAGCATAGCACAGCCCGTCCGGCGTGGCTACACCTTC
CDR3: CASIAQPVRRGYTF

D: NA
length: 17
size: NA
V: TRBV7-3
J: TRBJ2-1
DNA: TGTGCCAGCAGCCAGGGTATAGGAGGGAGCTCCTACAATGAGCAGTTCTTC
CDR3: CASSQGIGGSSYNEQFF

D: TRBD1
length: 14
size: NA
V: TRBV11-2
J: TRBJ2-1
DNA: TGTGCCAGCAGCACCGGGACAGGCTACAATGAGCAGTTCTTC
CDR3: CASSTGTGYNEQFF

D: NA
length: 14
size: NA
V: TRBV29-1
J: TRBJ1-2
DNA: TGCAGCGTTGTCCCCCTTTCAGTTCTTTATGGCTACACCTTC
CDR3: CSVVPLSVLYGYTF

D: TRBD1
length: 13
size: once
V: TRBV29-1
J: TRBJ1-3
DNA: TGCAGCGTTGGGACAGGATCTGGAAACACCATATATTTT
CDR3: CSVGTGSGNTIYF

D: NA
length: 16
size: NA
V: TRBV5-1
J: TRBJ1-1
DNA: TGCGCCAGCAGCTTGGTTGGCGGCAGTCTGAACACTGAAGCTTTCTTT
CDR3: CASSLVGGSLNTEAFF

D: TRBD2
length: 16
size: NA
V: TRBV6-6
J: TRBJ2-1
DNA: TGTGCCAGCAGTTCAGGACTAGCGGGAGGAACCTATGAGCAGTTCTTC
CDR3: CASSSGLAGGTYEQFF

D: NA
length: 13
size: NA
V: TRBV4-3
J: TRBJ2-1
DNA: TGCGCCAGCAGCCCAGGAGGGTTTGGGGAGCAGTTCTTC
CDR3: CASSPGGFGEQFF

D: NA
length: 16
size: once
V: TRBV19
J: TRBJ1-4
DNA: TGTGCCAGTAGTATAGCCCACGCCAGGGTTGGTGAAAAACTGTTTTTT
CDR3: CASSIAHARVGEKLFF

D: NA
length: 11
size: NA
V: TRBV11-2
J: TRBJ2-7
DNA: TGTGCCAGCAGCAACCATCACGAGCAGTACTTC
CDR3: CASSNHHEQYF

D: NA
length: 13
size: NA
V: TRBV18
J: TRBJ2-3
DNA: TGTGCCAGCTCCTTGGACTACACAGATACGCAGTATTTT
CDR3: CASSLDYTDTQYF

D: NA
length: 13
size: NA
V: TRBV30
J: TRBJ1-6
DNA: TGTGCCGGAGCATGGGGAAATAATTCACCCCTCCACTTT
CDR3: CAGAWGNNSPLHF

D: NA
length: 14
size: NA
V: TRBV6-6
J: TRBJ2-7
DNA: TGTGCCAGCAGCACCGGGACTCGCTCCTACGAGCAGTACTTC
CDR3: CASSTGTRSYEQYF

D: NA
length: 15
size: NA
V: TRBV28
J: TRBJ1-2
DNA: TGTGCCAGTCTCCCCGAGGGTAAGGTACGCTATGGCTACACCTTC
CDR3: CASLPEGKVRYGYTF

D: TRBD2
length: 16
size: NA
V: TRBV7-2
J: TRBJ2-3
DNA: TGTGCCAGCAGCTTAGACCTAGCGGGGGGCACAGATACGCAGTATTTT
CDR3: CASSLDLAGGTDTQYF

D: NA
length: 14
size: NA
V: TRBV6-1
J: TRBJ1-4
DNA: TGTGCCAGCAGTTCGACAGCAACTAATGAAAAACTGTTTTTT
CDR3: CASSSTATNEKLFF

D: TRBD1
length: 16
size: NA
V: TRBV5-1
J: TRBJ1-1
DNA: TGCGCCAGCAGCTCTGGACAGGGGCGAGCTAACACTGAAGCTTTCTTT
CDR3: CASSSGQGRANTEAFF

D: NA
length: 14
size: NA
V: TRBV11-3
J: TRBJ1-2
DNA: TGTGCCAGCAGCCCGAGGCGGTTTAACTATGGCTACACCTTC
CDR3: CASSPRRFNYGYTF

D: NA
length: 14
size: NA
V: TRBV6-5
J: TRBJ2-7
DNA: TGTGCCAGCAGTATCGACAGGTTTCCCTACGAGCAGTACTTC
CDR3: CASSIDRFPYEQYF

D: NA
length: 15
size: NA
V: TRBV6-6
J: TRBJ1-2
DNA: TGTGCCAGCAGTTACTCGATATCCGGGATCTATGGCTACACCTTC
CDR3: CASSYSISGIYGYTF

D: TRBD1
length: 13
size: NA
V: TRBV7-2
J: TRBJ1-2
DNA: TGTGCCAGCAGCAAGGGACAGTTCTATGGCTACACCTTC
CDR3: CASSKGQFYGYTF

D: TRBD1
length: 18
size: NA
V: TRBV18
J: TRBJ2-2
DNA: TGTGCCAGCTCACCATTCTTTTCGGACAGGGGCTCCACCGGGGAGCTGTTTTTT
CDR3: CASSPFFSDRGSTGELFF

D: NA
length: 13
size: NA
V: TRBV7-3
J: TRBJ1-1
DNA: TGTGCCAGCAGCTACGACCCGAACACTGAAGCTTTCTTT
CDR3: CASSYDPNTEAFF

D: NA
length: 18
size: NA
V: TRBV6-4
J: TRBJ2-4
DNA: TGTGCCAGCAGTGACTCGAAGACCCTGTACCTAGCCAAAAACATTCAGTACTTC
CDR3: CASSDSKTLYLAKNIQYF

D: NA
length: 16
size: NA
V: TRBV5-1
J: TRBJ2-1
DNA: TGCGCCAGCAGCTTGGATCCGGCCAGCTCCTACAATGAGCAGTTCTTC
CDR3: CASSLDPASSYNEQFF

D: NA
length: 12
size: NA
V: TRBV7-6
J: TRBJ2-1
DNA: TGTGCCAGCAGCTTACGGGACAATGAGCAGTTCTTC
CDR3: CASSLRDNEQFF

D: NA
length: 13
size: NA
V: TRBV28
J: TRBJ2-3
DNA: TGTGCCAGCAGAGGGGACACTTCGGATACGCAGTATTTT
CDR3: CASRGDTSDTQYF

D: TRBD2
length: 16
size: NA
V: TRBV27
J: TRBJ2-1
DNA: TGTGCCAGCAGTCCCCCGTTACTAGCGGGGGGGAATGAGCAGTTCTTC
CDR3: CASSPPLLAGGNEQFF

D: TRBD2
length: 16
size: NA
V: TRBV10-1
J: TRBJ2-5
DNA: TGCGCCAGCAGTGAGATACTAGCGGGATTAGGGGAGACCCAGTACTTC
CDR3: CASSEILAGLGETQYF

D: TRBD2
length: 17
size: once
V: TRBV18
J: TRBJ2-1
DNA: TGTGCCAGCTCACCAAGGCCGGGACTAGCGGGACAGGGTGAGCAGTTCTTC
CDR3: CASSPRPGLAGQGEQFF

D: NA
length: 16
size: NA
V: TRBV28
J: TRBJ2-2
DNA: TGTGCCAGCAGCCCTAGTGGGAGTTTTGACACCGGGGAGCTGTTTTTT
CDR3: CASSPSGSFDTGELFF

D: TRBD2
length: 15
size: NA
V: TRBV11-2
J: TRBJ2-7
DNA: TGTGCCAGCAGCTTAGTGGCACCAGCGGGATACGAGCAGTACTTC
CDR3: CASSLVAPAGYEQYF

D: NA
length: 16
size: NA
V: TRBV4-1
J: TRBJ2-1
DNA: TGCGCCAGCAGCCAAGGGCAGACGGGAGTCCGGAATGAGCAGTTCTTC
CDR3: CASSQGQTGVRNEQFF

D: TRBD2
length: 18
size: NA
V: TRBV11-1
J: TRBJ2-5
DNA: TGTGCCAGCAGCCCCCGGGGGACTAGCGGGACCGGCCAAGAGACCCAGTACTTC
CDR3: CASSPRGTSGTGQETQYF

D: NA
length: 13
size: NA
V: TRBV19
J: TRBJ1-1
DNA: TGTGCCAGTAAGTTATTACAGGGAGATGAAGCTTTCTTT
CDR3: CASKLLQGDEAFF

D: NA
length: 13
size: NA
V: TRBV30
J: TRBJ2-4
DNA: TGTGCCTGGAGTGCTACTGCGGGGAACATTCAGTACTTC
CDR3: CAWSATAGNIQYF

D: NA
length: 14
size: NA
V: TRBV7-6
J: TRBJ1-3
DNA: TGTGCCAGCAGCTTAGGACAGGAAGGAAACACCATATATTTT
CDR3: CASSLGQEGNTIYF

D: NA
length: 14
size: NA
V: TRBV10-3
J: TRBJ2-5
DNA: TGTGCCATCAGTGAGTCGGAGGCCCTGGAGACCCAGTACTTC
CDR3: CAISESEALETQYF

D: NA
length: 15
size: NA
V: TRBV18
J: TRBJ1-5
DNA: TGTGCCAGCTCACAAGGGGGTAGGAGCAATCAGCCCCAGCATTTT
CDR3: CASSQGGRSNQPQHF

D: NA
length: 11
size: NA
V: TRBV2
J: TRBJ2-1
DNA: TGTGCCAGCAGTCCGCAGAACCGGCAGTTCTTC
CDR3: CASSPQNRQFF

D: NA
length: 12
size: once
V: TRBV11-2
J: TRBJ2-7
DNA: TGTGCCAGCAGCTTTGCTGGTCAGGGGCAGTACTTC
CDR3: CASSFAGQGQYF

D: NA
length: 11
size: NA
V: TRBV6-5
J: TRBJ2-1
DNA: TGTGCCAGCAGTCGGGGCGATGAGCAGTTCTTC
CDR3: CASSRGDEQFF

D: NA
length: 16
size: NA
V: TRBV5-1
J: TRBJ2-1
DNA: TGCGCCAGCAGCTTGGAGGGTCAGAGCTCCTACAATGAGCAGTTCTTC
CDR3: CASSLEGQSSYNEQFF

D: TRBD1
length: 16
size: NA
V: TRBV19
J: TRBJ2-6
DNA: TGTGCCTCCGCGGGACAGGGGTTCGGTGGGGCCAACGTCCTGACTTTC
CDR3: CASAGQGFGGANVLTF

D: TRBD1
length: 15
size: NA
V: TRBV10-3
J: TRBJ1-2
DNA: TGTGCCATCAGTGGGGGACAGGGGGAAACCTATGGCTACACCTTC
CDR3: CAISGGQGETYGYTF

D: TRBD1
length: 15
size: NA
V: TRBV19
J: TRBJ2-7
DNA: TGTGCCAGTAGTAAAGACAGGGGGTGGAACTACGAGCAGTACTTC
CDR3: CASSKDRGWNYEQYF

D: NA
length: 15
size: NA
V: TRBV7-6
J: TRBJ1-2
DNA: TGTGCCAGCAGCTTAGGACAGGCCTCTAACTATGGCTACACCTTC
CDR3: CASSLGQASNYGYTF

D: NA
length: 15
size: NA
V: TRBV4-1
J: TRBJ1-3
DNA: TGCGCCAGCAGCCTAAATTGGAATAGGGAAAACACCATATATTTT
CDR3: CASSLNWNRENTIYF

D: TRBD2
length: 18
size: NA
V: TRBV9
J: TRBJ2-2
DNA: TGTGCCAGCACCGTGGGACTAGCGGGAGGGGCTAACACCGGGGAGCTGTTTTTT
CDR3: CASTVGLAGGANTGELFF

D: TRBD1
length: 15
size: NA
V: TRBV7-2
J: TRBJ2-7
DNA: TGTGCCAGCAGCTTAGACGGGACAGCCAACTACGAGCAGTACTTC
CDR3: CASSLDGTANYEQYF

D: NA
length: 16
size: once
V: TRBV18
J: TRBJ1-2
DNA: TGTGCCAGCTCACCCCTAGGAGTAGTGGGGGACTATGGCTACACCTTC
CDR3: CASSPLGVVGDYGYTF

D: NA
length: 15
size: NA
V: TRBV6-5
J: TRBJ2-7
DNA: TGTGCCAGCAGTTACTCGGGCCAGGGAAGATACGAGCAGTACTTC
CDR3: CASSYSGQGRYEQYF

D: NA
length: 13
size: once
V: TRBV2
J: TRBJ2-7
DNA: TGTGCCAGCAGTGAAAGGACGAACTACGAGCAGTACTTC
CDR3: CASSERTNYEQYF

D: TRBD2
length: 16
size: NA
V: TRBV5-1
J: TRBJ2-1
DNA: TGCGCCAGCAGCTTACTACTAGCGGGAATTGACAATGAGCAGTTCTTC
CDR3: CASSLLLAGIDNEQFF